Shown below are 14 T cell receptor beta chains from a single sample sequenced in a study of early T cells in non-severe SARS-CoV-2 infection. Via MiXCR, TCRdb re-called the 5' RACE reads, giving one row per CDR3 protein. Of 45,000 or so distinct CDR3 sequences listed, 6.1% are singletons. The sequenced sample consisted of whole blood. Receptors originate from an adult who was a healthcare worker with PCR-confirmed SARS-CoV-2 infection or an uninfected control (not recorded which).

This clonotype was picked up many times. V and J are TRBV12-3 or TRBV12-4 and TRBJ2-7; weak D call: TRBD2 (5 bases). The CDR3 contains 14 residues. V was cut by 4 bases and J by 0 bases, with 10 bases left in between. The CDR3 sequence is CASSSLGNSYEQYF. The CDR3 DNA is TGTGCCAGCAGTTCACTAGGGAACTCCTACGAGCAGTACTTC.

This clonotype was observed at least ten times. The gene calls are TRBV5-1 and TRBJ2-3; TRBD2 agrees at 9 bases. This CDR3 has 16 amino acids. J was trimmed by 4 bases and V by 0 bases; bases with no gene match: 6. The germline V gene has CDR1 SGHRS and CDR2 YFSETQ. DNA of the CDR3: TGCGCCAGCAGCTTGGTCAGCGGGGGGTCGTCAGATACGCAGTATTTT. Protein sequence: CASSLVSGGSSDTQYF.

This clonotype was picked up many times. The chain has TRBV11-3 and TRBJ2-2, with D unresolved. Germline V lookup: CDR1 SGHNT, CDR2 YENEEA. The CDR3 is 16 amino acids. Trimming took 5 bases from V and 6 from J, leaving 19 bases between them. As DNA, the CDR3 is TGTGCCAGCAGCCCCACCTCGGTAGGAAAGGCCGGGGAGCTGTTTTTT. It specifies CASSPTSVGKAGELFF.

The CDR3 loop reads CASTGTGARFF. CDR3 coding DNA: TGTGCCAGCACCGGGACAGGGGCAAGGTTCTTC. The chain couples TRBV28 to TRBJ2-1, with 10 bases aligning to TRBD1. The germline V gene has CDR1 MDHEN and CDR2 SYDVKM. The CDR3 covers 11 residues. V trimming: 7 bases; J trimming: 15 bases; junction bases outside the gene matches: 6.

The V call is TRBV29-1, the J call TRBJ2-7; tentatively, D is TRBD1 (6 bases). Germline CDR1 is SQVTM and CDR2 is ANQGSEA. V was cut by 4 bases and J by 3 bases, with 13 bases left in between. The CDR3 consists of 13 residues. Written as DNA, the CDR3 is TGCAGCGTTGCCCGGACAGTAGACTACGAGCAGTACTTC. It codes for CSVARTVDYEQYF.

The J gene is TRBJ1-1, the V gene TRBV7-2; 7 nucleotides agree with TRBD1. The CDR3 is 15 residues long. Germline assignment: CDR1 SGHTA and CDR2 FQGNSA. V was pared by 1 base and J by 5 bases, with 7 bases of the junction left unmatched. CDR3: CASSLVGQAGTEAFF. CDR3 in DNA: TGTGCCAGCAGCTTAGTCGGACAGGCTGGAACTGAAGCTTTCTTT.

The rearrangement uses TRBV12-3 or TRBV12-4 and TRBJ2-2; 10 positions match TRBD1. This CDR3 has 19 amino acids. The J segment lost 0 bases and the V segment lost 5 bases, leaving 12 bases of the junction unmatched. The CDR3 DNA follows: TGTGCCAGCAGTGATCTACCGGGACAGGGGCCCGCGAACACCGGGGAGCTGTTTTTT. It yields the protein CASSDLPGQGPANTGELFF.

In its sample, this clonotype was seen many times. The rearrangement links TRBV11-2 to TRBJ2-7; no definite D call. Germline values: CDR1 SGHAT, CDR2 FQNNGV. The CDR3 loop spans 15 amino acids. V was trimmed by 4 bases and J by 6 bases, leaving 19 bases between them. The CDR3 DNA sequence: TGTGCCAGCAGCTACACAAGCAAAGGGCTCCCCGAGCAGTACTTC. Translating gives CASSYTSKGLPEQYF.

This clonotype was seen a few times. The J gene is TRBJ1-5, the V gene TRBV12-3 or TRBV12-4, with D unclear. Trimming pared 5 bases from V and 7 bases from J, leaving 9 bases between. The CDR3 has 12 amino acids. The CDR3 DNA sequence: TGTGCCAGCAGTCTCCCTGGGCAGCCCCAGCATTTT. It is translated as CASSLPGQPQHF.

The chain combines TRBV27 with TRBJ1-5; D is perhaps TRBD1 (5 bases). Germline CDR1 reads MNHEY; CDR2 reads SMNVEV (reference sequence). There are 15 residues in the CDR3. V was trimmed by 5 bases and J by 4 bases, leaving 15 bases between them. The CDR3 region is CASSRAVGENQPQHF. CDR3 DNA: TGTGCCAGCAGTCGGGCGGTGGGGGAAAATCAGCCCCAGCATTTT.

This clonotype has just a few counts. The V call is TRBV24-1, the J call TRBJ2-3; weak D call: TRBD2 (6 bases). The length of the CDR3 is 16 residues. Per the germline V gene, CDR1 is KGHDR and CDR2 is SFDVKD. Trimming cost V 4 bases and J 2 bases, with 15 bases left between them. The CDR3 reads CATSDPGVTYTDTQYF. CDR3 bases: TGTGCCACCAGTGACCCGGGGGTGACATACACAGATACGCAGTATTTT.

Many counts were recorded for this clonotype. This chain uses TRBV20-1 with TRBJ2-4, with TRBD1 matching 8 bases. J gave up 7 bases and V 2 bases, and 10 bases lay outside the gene matches. This CDR3 spans 15 amino acids. The germline V gene encodes CDR1 DFQATT and CDR2 SNEGSKA (reference sequence). The CDR3 DNA is TGCAGTGCTAGAAACCCGCAGGGGGCAGAGAACATTCAGTACTTC. Translation gives CSARNPQGAENIQYF.

This chain uses TRBV18 with TRBJ2-5, with 7 bases identical to TRBD1. V lost 3 bases, J lost 2 bases, and 6 bases stayed unmatched. Germline lookup yields CDR1 KGHSH and CDR2 LQKENI. The CDR3 extends over 15 amino acids. The CDR3 nucleotides are TGTGCCAGCTCACCCCGGACAGGTTTTCAAGAGACCCAGTACTTC. This translates into CASSPRTGFQETQYF.

This clonotype was detected many times. The chain links TRBV11-2 to TRBJ2-3, with D maybe TRBD2 (6 bases). V was trimmed by 3 bases and J by 6 bases, leaving 16 bases between them. CDR1 and CDR2 (germline): SGHAT, FQNNGV. CDR3 size: 15 residues. CDR3 in DNA: TGTGCCAGCAGCTTGATGGCAGGCGGGGACGATACGCAGTATTTT. This codes for CASSLMAGGDDTQYF. Full variable domain (remainder filled in from reference TRBV11-2 and TRBJ2-3): EAGVAQSPRYKIIEKRQSVAFWCNPISGHATLYWYQQILGQGPKLLIQFQNNGVVDDSQLPKDRFSAERLKGVDSTLKIQPAKLEDSAVYLCASSLMAGGDDTQYFGPGTRLTVL.